These 6 T cell receptor beta chains were all obtained from the same sample, sequenced in a study of blood T cell repertoires in COVID-19. Sequenced by immunoSEQ multiplex PCR; TCRdb stores in-frame clones only, minus some. Of fewer than 300,000 clones listed, about 70% are singletons. Sample: peripheral blood. These receptors all come from a woman over 75 with acute or convalescent COVID-19.

This clone was detected only a few times. The same CDR3 can be traced to other DNA sequences in this sample. The V call is TRBV3-1 (or the pseudogene TRBV3-2), the J call TRBJ1-1, with D maybe TRBD1 (5 bases). The CDR3 loop spans 11 amino acids. Between the trimmed V and J ends, which lost 0 bases and 10 bases, there was a span of 6 bases. Germline V lookup: CDR1 LGHDT, CDR2 YNNKEL (reference sequence). The CDR3 reads CASSQEGGAFF. The CDR3 region has the DNA TGTGCCAGCAGCCAAGAGGGGGGAGCTTTCTTT.

This chain links TRBV7-2 with TRBJ1-2, with a tentative D call TRBD1 (6 bases). The CDR3 covers 16 residues. The ends were cut back, 5 bases at V and 1 base at J, with 17 bases in the middle. In germline, CDR1 is SGHTA, CDR2 FQGNSA. The CDR3 bases are TGTGCCAGCAGCCCCATCCGGCAGGGGTATAACTATGGCTACACCTTC. This translates into CASSPIRQGYNYGYTF.

In this sample, this clone turned up a few times. V is TRBV30 and J is TRBJ2-3, with D perhaps TRBD2 (6 bases). The V gene's germline CDR1 is GTSNPN and CDR2 SVGIG (reference sequence). Between the trimmed V and J ends, which lost 4 bases and 9 bases, there was a span of 20 bases. This CDR3 contains 14 residues. The CDR3 DNA sequence: TGTGCCTGGAACGACGGGAGCGGCATGACGACGCAGTATTTT. This codes for CAWNDGSGMTTQYF. Combining the CDR3 with reference TRBV30 and TRBJ2-3 gives the whole variable domain SQTIHQWPATLVQPVGSPLSLECTVEGTSNPNLYWYRQAAGRGLQLLFYSVGIGQISSEVPQNLSASRPQDRQFILSSKKLLLSDSGFYLCAWNDGSGMTTQYFGPGTRLTVL.

The chain uses TRBV19 and TRBJ1-1; D is ambiguous. Trimming shortened V by 8 bases and J by 0 bases, and 7 bases separated the two germline ends. The CDR3 totals 12 residues. Per the germline V gene, CDR1 is LNHDA and CDR2 is SQIVND (reference sequence). The CDR3 sequence is CASSFLNTEAFF. CDR3 bases: TGTGCCAGTTCCTTTCTGAACACTGAAGCTTTCTTT. The whole variable domain, filled in from reference TRBV19 and TRBJ1-1, reads DGGITQSPKYLFRKEGQNVTLSCEQNLNHDAMYWYRQDPGQGLRLIYYSQIVNDFQKGDIAEGYSVSREKKESFPLTVTSAQKNPTAFYLCASSFLNTEAFFGQGTRLTVV.

Remarks on this clone: The limits of the CDR3 on the DNA are not certain, so only TCRdb's listed CDR3 is given. The J gene is TRBJ2-2, the V gene TRBV2; the table's D call, TRBD2, has no DNA check behind it. From germline, CDR1 is SNHLY and CDR2 FYNNEI. Ends included, the CDR3 has 14 residues. This CDR3 reads CASSEQRRAGELFF.

This clone appeared a few times. Here the CDR3 reads CASSPSGRPNTEAFF. The CDR3 region has the DNA TGCGCCAGCAGCCCCAGCGGCAGGCCGAACACTGAAGCTTTCTTT. The chain employs TRBV5-1 and TRBJ1-1, with D hard to call. Per germline, CDR1 SGHRS and CDR2 YFSETQ. The CDR3 extends over 15 amino acids. V lost 4 bases and J 1 base, leaving 14 bases between the germline ends.